This TCR beta chain was retrieved from a study of blood T cell repertoires in COVID-19 (dated by TCRdb to about 2020). General notes on the study: Samples covering the acute and convalescent phases of COVID-19 were provided by collaborators in the United States, Italy and Spain. The prospective study material was composed of cDNA or gDNA derived from T cells, B-cell-depleted T cells, or PBMCs. Subjects who had been exposed to COVID-19, were actively infected with it, or had recovered from it provided the deeply sampled blood TCRbeta repertoires that made up the dataset. The repertoires were released in a freely available public database intended as a resource for research on the immune response to SARS-CoV-2. The samples were drawn from the first 160 participants of the ongoing ImmuneRACE study and from 1,254 subjects provided by 6 global collaborators. A de-identified subject ID, COVID-19 status, age in years and sex were almost always included in the sample metadata. Where HLA class I and class II types were available, the types were taken from metadata supplied by the sample provider, not from assay-based typing. Beyond this particular receptor, the publication reports: Clinical and demographic metadata were provided uncurated, with the amount varying by source and participant.

Participants in the prospective study were enrolled through a virtual design, were aged about 18 to 90 years, and lived in about 25 United States geographic areas. To assign participants to cohorts, the prospective study relied on clinical history that participants themselves reported in a screening survey and a study questionnaire. A participant counted as exposed if, within 2 weeks of entering the study, that participant had been in contact with someone who had a PCR-confirmed or clinician-diagnosed COVID-19 case. In the prospective study, mobile phlebotomists collected whole blood, serum and a nasopharyngeal or oropharyngeal swab from each participant. Over a roughly two-month period, participants in the prospective study had the option of providing additional blood draws and questionnaires. Prospective study blood samples were shipped either frozen or at room temperature before DNA extraction.

From the cysteine through the phenylalanine, the CDR3 covers 15 amino acids. The only DNA kept is the CDR3, 45 bases in frame from the first base. CDR1 LGHDT and CDR2 YNNKEL were looked up in the germline V gene (reference sequence). V is cut back by 4 bases and J by 3 bases, with 5 bases in the junction unmatched. TCRbeta CDR3 regions were amplified from genomic DNA using the immunoSEQ Assay, a bias-controlled multiplex PCR. Per the source publication's procedure: The number of nucleated cells in each sample was estimated from the amplification of reference gene primers within the assay. Sequence reads were collapsed and filtered to measure the absolute abundance of every unique TCRbeta CDR3 rearrangement. For each sample, productive Simpson clonality was calculated as the square root of Simpson's diversity index over productive rearrangements. The immuneACCESS repertoire file appears here via TCRdb, limited to in-frame rearrangements. These files lack a portion of the clones; in checked studies, under half of the deficit traces to unresolved V genes, and the cause of the others is not known. V, J and clone size are taken as reported in that table, and D and trimming were inferred from the DNA itself. This sample is represented by some 300,000 clones; approximately 89% of them were singletons. Less than 3.5% of the sample comes from the top ten.

With respect to this clone: The antigen it binds to is not known. Per-base qualities were not stored, and no clone one base away is much larger.

The material sequenced was PBMCs or T cells enriched from blood (not recorded which). This TCR came from a woman aged 45-65 years who had been exposed to COVID-19. The chain uses TRBV3-1 (or the pseudogene TRBV3-2) and TRBJ2-3; 9 middle bases align to TRBD2. The CDR3 is CASSRGGGGTDTQYF. Here is the DNA: TGTGCCAGCAGCCGCGGGGGGGGCGGAACAGATACGCAGTATTTT.